These 8 T cell receptor beta chains were sequenced from one sample in a study of cytomegalovirus exposure and HLA in healthy donors. Primers for the PCR totalled 60 Vbeta and 13 Jbeta. Assay: immunoSEQ multiplex PCR; the TCRdb copy retains only in-frame clones and omits some. This table has 70,000 to 100,000 clones, 80% appearing once. Sequencing was done on a sample of PBMCs. The receptors were sampled from a man aged 18 to 30 in good health and CMV-seronegative.

This sequence joins TRBV5-1 and TRBJ2-3; 16 bases match TRBD2. The CDR3 contains 18 residues. Germline values: CDR1 SGHRS, CDR2 YFSETQ. After removal of 4 bases from V and 5 bases from J, the junction contained 10 bases not matched to a gene. CDR3 nucleotides: TGCGCCAGCAGCGGGACCGGGACTAGCGGGGGGGCGGTAGATACGCAGTATTTT. Residues: CASSGTGTSGGAVDTQYF.

The V gene is TRBV9, the J gene TRBJ2-3; tentative D call: TRBD1 (6 bases). CDR1 and CDR2 from the germline V gene are SGDLS and YYNGEE. V was trimmed by 4 bases and J by 7 bases, leaving 19 bases between them. This CDR3 has 15 residues. DNA of the CDR3: TGTGCCAGCAGCCCCAGGGGCTGGGGGCGGAATACGCAGTATTTT. Translated, it gives CASSPRGWGRNTQYF.

The chain has TRBV15 and TRBJ2-1; 15 bases align to TRBD2. V lost 1 base to trimming and J lost 0 bases; unmatched junction nucleotides: 7. This CDR3 is built from 20 residues. CDR1 LNHNV and CDR2 YYDKDF come from the germline V gene (reference sequence). CDR3 in DNA: TGTGCCACCAGCAGAGTTATGGGACTAGCGGGGGGTCACTCCTACAATGAGCAGTTCTTC. Translating gives CATSRVMGLAGGHSYNEQFF.

The rearrangement links TRBV7-2 to TRBJ1-4; 7 positions agree with TRBD1. Per the germline V gene, CDR1 is SGHTA and CDR2 is FQGNSA. V lost 6 bases, J lost 6 bases, and 7 bases stayed unmatched. The CDR3 sequence is 14 residues long. Here the CDR3 reads CASSPTGWDEKLFF. CDR3 sequence (DNA): TGTGCCAGCAGTCCGACAGGGTGGGATGAAAAACTGTTTTTT.

This rearrangement joins TRBV5-6 to TRBJ2-7; unclear D gene. The CDR3 runs 15 residues. V was clipped by 1 base and J by 0 bases, with 11 bases between them. The germline V gene has CDR1 SGHDT and CDR2 YYEEEE. In nucleotides, the CDR3 is TGTGCCAGCAGCTTGTCACATCGGAGCTCCTACGAGCAGTACTTC. Its translation: CASSLSHRSSYEQYF.

The chain recombines TRBV4-1 with TRBJ2-7; the match to TRBD2 covers 7 bases. Looked up from germline, CDR1 is MGHRA and CDR2 is YSYEKL. The CDR3 has 14 amino acids. V was pared by 3 bases and J by 4 bases, with 6 bases of the junction left unmatched. The CDR3 DNA sequence: TGCGCCAGCAGCCAGACGCGGGGGAGTTACGAGCAGTACTTC. Translation gives CASSQTRGSYEQYF.

J is TRBJ2-5 and V is TRBV11-3; 9 bases line up with TRBD1. The end of the DNA aligns better with TRBJ2-7, so the J call may be wrong. CDR3 length: 15 residues. The V gene's germline CDR1 is SGHNT and CDR2 YENEEA. CDR3 loop: CASSDSGQGSYEQYF. The CDR3 DNA sequence: TGTGCCAGCAGCGACTCGGGACAGGGCTCCTACGAGCAGTACTTC.

This clone has only a few counts. The CDR3 coding sequence is TGTGCCAGCAGCTTTACTAGCGGGGGGGCCTACGAGCAGTACTTC. This gives the protein CASSFTSGGAYEQYF. The V call is TRBV7-2, the J call TRBJ2-7, with 13 bases matching TRBD2. CDR1 is SGHTA and CDR2 is FQGNSA in the germline V gene. V gave up 3 bases and J gave up 2 bases; unmatched junction bases: 1. The CDR3 totals 15 residues.